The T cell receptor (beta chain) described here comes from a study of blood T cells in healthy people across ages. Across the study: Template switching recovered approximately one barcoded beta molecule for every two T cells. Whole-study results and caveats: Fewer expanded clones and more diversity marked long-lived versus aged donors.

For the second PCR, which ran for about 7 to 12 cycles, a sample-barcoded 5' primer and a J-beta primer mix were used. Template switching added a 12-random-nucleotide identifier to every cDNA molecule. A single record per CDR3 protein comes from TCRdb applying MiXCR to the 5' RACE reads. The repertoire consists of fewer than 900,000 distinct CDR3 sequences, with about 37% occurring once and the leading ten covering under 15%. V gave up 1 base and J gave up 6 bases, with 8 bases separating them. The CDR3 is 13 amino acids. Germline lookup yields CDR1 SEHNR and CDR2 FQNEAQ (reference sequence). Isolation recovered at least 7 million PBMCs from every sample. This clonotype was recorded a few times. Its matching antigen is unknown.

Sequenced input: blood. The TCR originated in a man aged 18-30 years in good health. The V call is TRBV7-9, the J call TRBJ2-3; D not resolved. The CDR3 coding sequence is TGTGCCAGCAGCTTAGTCTCCTTGGATACGCAGTATTTT. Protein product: CASSLVSLDTQYF.